The T cell receptor beta chain described here comes from a study of shared clonotypes between healthy human individuals (dated by TCRdb to the early 2020s). Concerning the study at large: The cohort included three men and two women between 18 and 49 years of age. For each donor, three plates each were used for CD4 naive and CD4 memory, two plates were used for CD8 naive, and one plate was used for CD8 memory. Libraries were prepared and TCR repertoires were sequenced by different laboratories using diverse techniques, in order to increase sequencing depth and limit assay-specific biases. To estimate repertoire size and how much clonotypes are shared between individuals, the study performed deep sequencing of blood TCR repertoires from 4 to 6 healthy adults. Per donor, leukapheresis produced somewhere between about 0.8 and 9.5 billion PBMCs.

From a lookup of the germline V gene, CDR1 and CDR2 are ENHRY and SYGVKD. Its CDR3 holds 19 amino acids, cysteine through phenylalanine. The retained sequence is limited to the CDR3, 57 bases, with the frame set at the first base. Trimming removed 6 bases from V and 0 bases from J, leaving 21 bases between the germline ends. As to this clone: Its antigen is unknown. Per-base qualities were not stored, and no clone one base away is much larger.

Study-wide findings and limitations: Across a few donors, approximately 5% of naive CD4, roughly 3.8% of naive CD8, about 2.3% of memory CD4, and approximately 0.4% of memory CD8 clonotypes were shared. Rarefaction of sorted-subset datasets indicated incomplete sequencing despite the large sequencing depth. Because the study included only a small number of donors, the genetic and exposure-history diversity represented was limited. Estimated clonotype richness was generally larger for naive than for memory subsets. Pairwise subsampling led to the expectation that sequencing depth would affect the degree of clonotype sharing among donors. Sampling was restricted to blood, and TCR repertoires in tissues likely differ from the TCR repertoires found in blood. Compared with non-shared clonotypes, clonotypes shared by all four sorted-subset donors had higher generation probabilities.

Using the deep immunoSEQ assay, multiplex PCR amplified TCR CDR3 regions from genomic DNA. Extracted genomic DNA from each cell subset was spread evenly across all wells of several immunoSEQ 96-well plates, with each plate serving as a replicate. For sorted subsets, around 200 ng genomic DNA, equal to 25,000 to 35,000 T cell genomes, was loaded into each replicate PCR. The purified libraries were quantified using a Qubit 3.0 fluorometer, sized with a Bioanalyzer 2100, and then quantified again using the KAPA Library Quantification kit. Every immunoSEQ 96-well plate was sequenced on a separate single-read 150-cycle Illumina NextSeq 550 flow cell. Per the original workflow: Because the immunoSEQ output held only junctional sequences and lacked quality scores, the filtering could not match the filtering applied to full-length reads. To assign V/J genes and CDR3, sequences were annotated using PyIR, a Python wrapper for IgBLAST v1.9, with IMGT germline references. Any read was removed if the V/J assignment was weak (E-value above 1e-6), the CDR3 was missing, or the read contained stop codons, out-of-frame junctions, or ambiguous translated residues. V3J clonotypes were defined as sequences sharing an identical inferred V gene, J gene, and CDR3 amino acid sequence. To compute the percentage overlap between repertoires, the number of shared unique clonotypes was divided by the size of the smaller repertoire. Repertoire richness was assessed with RTK rarefaction, the Chao1 estimator, and Recon v2.1 estimates of unobserved clonotypes. OLGA was used to compute generation probabilities for all TCRbeta clonotypes that the gDNA method yielded from four donors. The table was pulled from immuneACCESS by TCRdb, which kept in-frame rearrangements only. Such tables lose some clones; where checked, under half of the loss comes from unresolved V genes, and the rest has no known cause. V and J calls plus clone size are reproduced from that table; the DNA served to infer D and trimming. Within this sample are some 1 million clones, with around 74% of them counted one time only. Clones ranked in the top ten supply about 1.4% of the sample.

Healthy HIV-negative adults with no recently reported acute infections or vaccinations were included as donors. Every donor was a Caucasian adult residing in Nashville, Tennessee, USA. CD4+ T cells were enriched through magnetic negative selection, after which naive cells were positively selected on CD45RA and the remaining negative fraction served as the memory subset. After blood collection by leukapheresis, PBMCs were isolated using Ficoll-Histopaque density gradient centrifugation and then cryopreserved in the vapor phase of liquid nitrogen. Analytical flow cytometry was used to check the purity and quantity of every magnetically sorted T cell population. From each sorted fraction, genomic DNA was isolated and quantified by UV absorbance on a Nanodrop 2000c.

The chain joins TRBV10-3 to TRBJ2-6, and perhaps TRBD1 as D gene, on 5 matching bases. This TCR derives from a man between 18 and 29 years old in good health. Sequenced material: memory CD4+ T cells sorted from blood. The sample's cell subset or site label is to be understood as: CD45RA-negative fraction. The CDR3 reads CAIRSSDISRFSGANVLTF. The base sequence is TGTGCCATCAGATCCTCGGACATATCACGGTTCTCTGGGGCCAACGTCCTGACTTTC.